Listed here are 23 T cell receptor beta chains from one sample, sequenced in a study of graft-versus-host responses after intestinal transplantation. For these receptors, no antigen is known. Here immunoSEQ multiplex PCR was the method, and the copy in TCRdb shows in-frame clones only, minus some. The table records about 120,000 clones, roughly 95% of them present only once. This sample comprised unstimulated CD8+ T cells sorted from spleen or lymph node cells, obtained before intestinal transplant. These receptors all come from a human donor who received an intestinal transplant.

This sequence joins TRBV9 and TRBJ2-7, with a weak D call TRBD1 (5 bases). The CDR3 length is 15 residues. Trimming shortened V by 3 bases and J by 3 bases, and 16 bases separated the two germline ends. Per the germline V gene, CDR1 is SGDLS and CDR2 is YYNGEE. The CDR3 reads CASSGGPTTHYEQYF. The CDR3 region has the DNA TGTGCCAGCAGCGGGGGCCCCACGACTCACTACGAGCAGTACTTC.

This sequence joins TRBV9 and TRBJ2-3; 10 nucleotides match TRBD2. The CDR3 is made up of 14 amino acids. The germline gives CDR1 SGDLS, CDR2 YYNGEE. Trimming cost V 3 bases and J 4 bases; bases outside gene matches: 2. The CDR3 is CASSALAGADTQYF. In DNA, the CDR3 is TGTGCCAGCAGCGCGCTAGCGGGGGCAGATACGCAGTATTTT.

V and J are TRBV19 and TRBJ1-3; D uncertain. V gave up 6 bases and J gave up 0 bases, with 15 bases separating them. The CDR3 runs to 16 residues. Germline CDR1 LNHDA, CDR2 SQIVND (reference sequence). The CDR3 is CASSQLPRGSGNTIYF. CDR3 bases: TGTGCCAGTAGCCAACTACCCCGGGGCTCTGGAAACACCATATATTTT.

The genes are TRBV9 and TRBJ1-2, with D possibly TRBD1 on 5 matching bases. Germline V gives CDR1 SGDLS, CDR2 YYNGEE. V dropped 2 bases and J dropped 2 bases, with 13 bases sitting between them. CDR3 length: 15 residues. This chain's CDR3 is CASSVSAGKNYGYTF. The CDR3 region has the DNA TGTGCCAGCAGCGTCAGTGCAGGGAAAAACTATGGCTACACCTTC. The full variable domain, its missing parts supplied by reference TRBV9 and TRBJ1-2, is DSGVTQTPKHLITATGQRVTLRCSPRSGDLSVYWYQQSLDQGLQFLIQYYNGEERAKGNILERFSAQQFPDLHSELNLSSLELGDSALYFCASSVSAGKNYGYTFGSGTRLTVV.

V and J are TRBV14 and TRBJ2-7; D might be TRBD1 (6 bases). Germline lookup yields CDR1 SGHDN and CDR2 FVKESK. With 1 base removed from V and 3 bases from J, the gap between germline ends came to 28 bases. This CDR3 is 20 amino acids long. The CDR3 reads CASSQGLPLRKDSLLYEQYF. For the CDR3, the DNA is TGTGCCAGCAGCCAAGGCCTCCCCCTTCGAAAGGACAGCTTACTCTACGAGCAGTACTTC. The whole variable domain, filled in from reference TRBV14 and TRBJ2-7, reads EAGVTQFPSHSVIEKGQTVTLRCDPISGHDNLYWYRRVMGKEIKFLLHFVKESKQDESGMPNNRFLAERTGGTYSTLKVQPAELEDSGVYFCASSQGLPLRKDSLLYEQYFGPGTRLTVT.

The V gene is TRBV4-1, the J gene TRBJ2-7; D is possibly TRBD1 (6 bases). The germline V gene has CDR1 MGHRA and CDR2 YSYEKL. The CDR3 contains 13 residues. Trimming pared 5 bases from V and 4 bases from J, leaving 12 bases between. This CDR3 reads CASSVGGKYEQYF. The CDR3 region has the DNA TGCGCCAGCAGCGTAGGGGGAAAGTACGAGCAGTACTTC.

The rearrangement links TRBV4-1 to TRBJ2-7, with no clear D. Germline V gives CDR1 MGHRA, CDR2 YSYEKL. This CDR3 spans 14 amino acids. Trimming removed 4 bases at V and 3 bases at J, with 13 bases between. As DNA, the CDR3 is TGCGCCAGCAGCCCAAAGTCTCCTAACTACGAGCAGTACTTC. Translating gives CASSPKSPNYEQYF.

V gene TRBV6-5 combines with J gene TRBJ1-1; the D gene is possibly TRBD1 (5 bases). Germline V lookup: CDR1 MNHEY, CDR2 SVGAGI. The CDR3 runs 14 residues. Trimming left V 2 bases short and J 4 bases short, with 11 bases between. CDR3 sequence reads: CASSYNRRSTEAFF. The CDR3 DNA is TGTGCCAGCAGTTACAACAGGCGCTCCACTGAAGCTTTCTTT.

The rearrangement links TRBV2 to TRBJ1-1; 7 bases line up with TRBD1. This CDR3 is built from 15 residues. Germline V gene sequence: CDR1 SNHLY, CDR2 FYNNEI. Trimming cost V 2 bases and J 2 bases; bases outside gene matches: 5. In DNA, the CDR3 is TGTGCCAGCAGTGAACCCAGGACAGGTAACACTGAAGCTTTCTTT. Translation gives CASSEPRTGNTEAFF.

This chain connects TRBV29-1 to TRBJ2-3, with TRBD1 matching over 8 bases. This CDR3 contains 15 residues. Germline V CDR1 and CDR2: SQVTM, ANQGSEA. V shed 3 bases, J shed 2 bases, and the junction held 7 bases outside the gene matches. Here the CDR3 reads CSVDSQGAYTDTQYF. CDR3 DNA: TGCAGCGTTGATTCGCAGGGGGCATACACAGATACGCAGTATTTT.

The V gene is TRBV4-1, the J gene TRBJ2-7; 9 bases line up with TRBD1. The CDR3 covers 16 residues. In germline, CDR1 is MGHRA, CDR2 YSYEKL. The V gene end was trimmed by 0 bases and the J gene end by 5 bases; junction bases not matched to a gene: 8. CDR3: CASSQDSHRGRDEQYF. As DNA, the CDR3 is TGCGCCAGCAGCCAAGATTCGCACAGGGGGCGCGACGAGCAGTACTTC.

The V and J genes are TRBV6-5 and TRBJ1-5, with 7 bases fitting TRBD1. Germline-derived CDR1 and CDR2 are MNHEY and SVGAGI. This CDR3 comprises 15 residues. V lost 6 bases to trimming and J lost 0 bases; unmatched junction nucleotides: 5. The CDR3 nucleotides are TGTGCCAGCAGCGGACAGGTCTTTAGCAATCAGCCCCAGCATTTT. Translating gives CASSGQVFSNQPQHF.

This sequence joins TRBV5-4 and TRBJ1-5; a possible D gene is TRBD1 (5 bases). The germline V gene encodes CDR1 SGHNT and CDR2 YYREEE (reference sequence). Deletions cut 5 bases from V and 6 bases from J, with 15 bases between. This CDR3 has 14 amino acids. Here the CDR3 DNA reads TGTGCCAGCAGGGTGTGGGGGGGAGGTCAGCCCCAGCATTTT. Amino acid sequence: CASRVWGGGQPQHF. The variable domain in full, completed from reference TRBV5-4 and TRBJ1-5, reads ETGVTQSPTHLIKTRGQQVTLRCSSQSGHNTVSWYQQALGQGPQFIFQYYREEENGRGNFPPRFSGLQFPNYSSELNVNALELDDSALYLCASRVWGGGQPQHFGDGTRLSIL.

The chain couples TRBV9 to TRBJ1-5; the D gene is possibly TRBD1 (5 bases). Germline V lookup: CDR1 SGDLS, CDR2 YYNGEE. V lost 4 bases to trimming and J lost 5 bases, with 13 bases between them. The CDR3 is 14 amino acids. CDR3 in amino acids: CASSPGGNYQPQHF. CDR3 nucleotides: TGTGCCAGCAGCCCCGGGGGGAATTATCAGCCCCAGCATTTT.

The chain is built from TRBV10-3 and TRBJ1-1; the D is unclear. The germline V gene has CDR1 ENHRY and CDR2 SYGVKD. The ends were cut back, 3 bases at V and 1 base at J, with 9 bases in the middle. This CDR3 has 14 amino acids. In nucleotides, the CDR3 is TGTGCCATCAGTGAAAGGCCTGAGAACACTGAAGCTTTCTTT. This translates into CAISERPENTEAFF.

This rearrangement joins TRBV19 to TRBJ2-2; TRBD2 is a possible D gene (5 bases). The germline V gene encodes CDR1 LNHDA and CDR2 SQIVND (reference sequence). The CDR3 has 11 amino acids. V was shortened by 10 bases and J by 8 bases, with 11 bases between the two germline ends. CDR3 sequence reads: CANSLAGELFF. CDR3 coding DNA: TGTGCCAACTCCCTAGCTGGGGAGCTGTTTTTT.

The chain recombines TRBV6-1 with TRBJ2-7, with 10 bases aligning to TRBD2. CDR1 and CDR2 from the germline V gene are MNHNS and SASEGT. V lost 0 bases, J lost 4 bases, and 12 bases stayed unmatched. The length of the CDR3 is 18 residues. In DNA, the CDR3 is TGTGCCAGCAGTGAAGCGAGCCCTGTGACTAGCGGGTATTACGAGCAGTACTTC. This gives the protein CASSEASPVTSGYYEQYF.

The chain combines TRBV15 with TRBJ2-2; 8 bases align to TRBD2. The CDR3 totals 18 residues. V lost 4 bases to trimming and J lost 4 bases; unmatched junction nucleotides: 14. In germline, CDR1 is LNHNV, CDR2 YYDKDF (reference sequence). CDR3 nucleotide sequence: TGTGCCACCAGCAAAGGGATTAATCTAGCGGGCCCCACCGGGGAGCTGTTTTTT. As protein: CATSKGINLAGPTGELFF.

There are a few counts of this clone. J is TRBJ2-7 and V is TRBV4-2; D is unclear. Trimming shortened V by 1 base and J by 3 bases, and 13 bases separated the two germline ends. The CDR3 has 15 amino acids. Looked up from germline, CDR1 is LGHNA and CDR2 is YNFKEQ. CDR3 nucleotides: TGTGCCAGCAGCCAAGCGGGTTCAAACCTCTACGAGCAGTACTTC. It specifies CASSQAGSNLYEQYF.

The CDR3 nucleotides are TGCGCCAGCAGCCAAGATTGGGGGCGCGACTATGGCTACACCTTC. It encodes CASSQDWGRDYGYTF. The chain joins TRBV4-3 to TRBJ1-2; D might be TRBD1 (6 bases). Trimming took off 0 bases at V and 3 bases at J, with 11 bases between the two ends. The CDR3 is 15 amino acids. Germline assignment: CDR1 LGHNA and CDR2 YSLEER.

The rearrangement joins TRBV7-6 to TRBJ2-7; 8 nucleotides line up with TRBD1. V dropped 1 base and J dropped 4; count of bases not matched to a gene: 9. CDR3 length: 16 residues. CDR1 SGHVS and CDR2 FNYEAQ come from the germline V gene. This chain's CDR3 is CASSLGGPGGVYEQYF. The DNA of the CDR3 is TGTGCCAGCAGCTTAGGAGGTCCAGGGGGCGTTTACGAGCAGTACTTC.

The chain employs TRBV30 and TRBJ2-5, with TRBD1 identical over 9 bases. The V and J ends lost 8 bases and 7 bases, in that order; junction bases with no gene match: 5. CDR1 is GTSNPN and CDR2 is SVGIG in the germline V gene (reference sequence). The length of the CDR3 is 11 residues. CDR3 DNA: TGTGCCACGGACAGGGGAGGGACCCAGTACTTC. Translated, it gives CATDRGGTQYF.

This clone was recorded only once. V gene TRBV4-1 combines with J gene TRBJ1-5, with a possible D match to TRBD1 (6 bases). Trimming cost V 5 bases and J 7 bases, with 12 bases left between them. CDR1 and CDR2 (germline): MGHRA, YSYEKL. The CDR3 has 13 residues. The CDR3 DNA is TGCGCCAGCAGCAACAGGGAGAAACAGCCCCAGCATTTT. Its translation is CASSNREKQPQHF.